This T cell receptor beta chain was sequenced during a study of cytomegalovirus exposure and HLA in healthy donors (dated by TCRdb to 2016 to 2017). Study-wide context: According to a later analysis, one platform produced both the roughly 120 validation repertoires and the 730 or so repertoires of the first cohort. The study aimed to test whether cataloging public T cell receptors could reveal signatures of past pathogen exposure. Along with the roughly 700-subject first cohort, a separate validation cohort of around 110 different subjects was used. The study combined high-throughput TCR immunosequencing, statistical association of individual TCRs with disease status, and machine learning to predict cytomegalovirus infection status. Results and caveats for the whole study, not just this receptor: The study gave a list of under 200 TCR beta chains associated with cytomegalovirus. According to the authors, the approach could potentially be generalized to other disease states and immunological phenotypes. The validation cohort had no HLA typing available for a later analysis, so co-occurrence within that cohort was assessed over all 120 or so repertoires. The classifier was reported to diagnose cytomegalovirus status with high specificity and sensitivity in both the original cohort and the validation cohort. In vitro tests confirmed that three of the cytomegalovirus-associated TCR beta chains recognize cytomegalovirus antigens. Across donors, most TCR sequences were observed very rarely, whereas some public TCRs were present in many individuals. Of the cluster scores, roughly 93% were above 0 in a later analysis, which found that TCRs clustered in the first cohort also tended to co-occur in the 110 or so validation repertoires.

Library method: the immunoSEQ multiplex PCR assay. As for the original processing: A statistical classification framework was built to diagnose cytomegalovirus status from the catalog of TCR beta chain sequences. TCRdb re-hosts the immuneACCESS table, in-frame sequences only. Its copies lack some clones; in the studies checked, an unresolved V gene accounts for under half of them, and the cause for the rest is not known. D and trimming come from the DNA, and the V and J calls and clone size come from that table. For this sample the table gives about 330,000 clones, of which roughly 89% were detected only once. The biggest ten clones account for about 0.8% of the sample. As concerns this clone: Its antigen is unknown. Within one base of it there is no much larger clone, and no base qualities were kept.

From a lookup of the germline V gene (reference sequence), CDR1 and CDR2 are MNHEY and SMNVEV. The CDR3 runs 19 amino acids, cysteine and phenylalanine included. CDR3 DNA is the only sequence kept; it has 57 bases, read in frame from the first base. V trim: 4 bases; J trim: 0 bases; unmatched bases: 15. Separate from the approximately 700-subject first cohort, the validation cohort of over 90 subjects was the group to which the donors belonged. Sequenced: PBMCs. The receptor chain draws on TRBV27 and TRBJ2-7; 10 nucleotides in the junction match TRBD1. The sequence was collected from a woman aged 18 to 35 in good health and CMV-seronegative. Read as DNA, the sequence is TGTGCCAGCAGTTCCCATCCGGGACAGGGGCCAAACAGCTCCTACGAGCAGTACTTC. Its amino acids are CASSSHPGQGPNSSYEQYF.